The present entry profiles one T cell receptor beta chain with its context. This entry belongs to a study of blood T cell repertoires in COVID-19. Across the whole study: COVID-19 samples, acute and convalescent, were from the United States, Italy and Spain. PBMCs, B-cell-depleted T cells, or T cells provided the cDNA or gDNA that made up the material.

Using immunoSEQ multiplex PCR, the repertoire was profiled, and TCRdb retains in-frame clones only, with some absent. The repertoire holds roughly 81,000 clones, with roughly 84% as singletons. There are 17 residues in the CDR3. Trimming at V came to 2 bases and at J to 2 bases, leaving 10 bases not matched to a gene. Germline V gives CDR1 MNHEY, CDR2 SMNVEV (reference sequence). Those enrolled in Seattle joined during active infection and were followed longitudinally afterward. This TCR was recovered from a woman older than 75 with COVID-19, enrolled during active disease. The sample consisted of peripheral blood. The V gene is TRBV27, the J gene TRBJ2-7; 9 nucleotides match TRBD2. CDR3 region: CASSLQAGGHFTYEQYF. CDR3 bases: TGTGCCAGCAGTTTACAAGCGGGAGGCCACTTTACCTACGAGCAGTACTTC.